This T cell receptor (beta chain) was identified during a study of cytomegalovirus exposure and HLA in healthy donors. Unrecorded immune exposure was likely among donors, who were nominally healthy when sampled. Vbeta (60) and Jbeta (13) primers were used in the PCR. Clones were sequenced by immunoSEQ multiplex PCR, and TCRdb holds only the in-frame ones, with some missing. The sample records approximately 130,000 clones, 70% to 85% being singletons. The specimen sequenced was PBMCs. This TCR was recovered from a boy younger than 18 in good health and CMV-seronegative.

CDR3 DNA: TGTGCCAGCAGTGTCCCCGGGAGGCAGCCCCAGCATTTT. This sequence encodes CASSVPGRQPQHF. The gene calls are TRBV6-1 and TRBJ1-5; D call uncertain. Germline CDR1 MNHNS, CDR2 SASEGT. This CDR3 is built from 13 residues. V lost 4 bases, J lost 7 bases, and 11 bases lay in between.